This TCR beta chain came from a study of PD-1 blockade in classical Hodgkin lymphoma. Findings and limits, study-wide: The baseline diversity of complete responders showed similarity to that of newly diagnosed patients.

The CDR3 extends over 14 amino acids. Germline V gene sequence: CDR1 LNHDA, CDR2 SQIVND (reference sequence). Deletions cut 3 bases from V and 4 bases from J, with 10 bases between. Remarks on this clone: Its antigen remains unidentified.

Documented time point: cycle 4 day 1 (C4D1), after six to seven weeks of nivolumab. Every patient had relapsed following autologous stem cell transplantation, and cohorts differed in brentuximab vedotin exposure. Data came from immunoSEQ multiplex PCR; TCRdb stores just in-frame clones and leaves some out. The top ten hold around a fifth of the sample, which has around 20,000 clones, around 80% seen once. The source material was peripheral blood mononuclear cells (PBMCs), sampled before the fourth cycle of nivolumab. The V call is TRBV19, the J call TRBJ1-5; D not certain. The source is a human donor with classical Hodgkin lymphoma. The CDR3 nucleotides read TGTGCCAGTAGTATCCTCGGAGGTAATCAGCCCCAGCATTTT. Protein product: CASSILGGNQPQHF.